The clone carrying this T cell receptor (beta chain) has a single count. These data are taken from a study of CD8 T cells in Susac syndrome. V lost 4 bases to trimming and J lost 5 bases; unmatched junction nucleotides: 8. This CDR3 contains 15 residues. CDR1 MNHEY and CDR2 SVGEGT come from the germline V gene. The authors reverse transcribed about 0.5 to 1 ug RNA with random hexamers. The method of amplification for TCR beta CDR3 was immunoSEQ multiplex PCR, covering 54 Vbeta and 13 Jbeta. Each CDR3 protein gets one entry after TCRdb re-called the immunoSEQ multiplex PCR reads with MiXCR. This table has 150,000 to 200,000 distinct CDR3 sequences, 90% to 95% appearing once. Sequencing targeted TCR beta in blood CD8+ and CD4+ T cells. Negative isolation yielded CD4+ and CD8+ T cells, and FACS enriched TEMRA cells.

Sequenced input: CD4+ T cells from PBMCs. This receptor was identified in a human donor in good health. The V call is TRBV6-2 or TRBV6-3, the J call TRBJ2-3, with 8 bases that match TRBD2. The CDR3 coding sequence is TGTGCCAGCAGTTCCCCGGGACTAGGAATAGATACGCAGTATTTT. This translates into CASSSPGLGIDTQYF.